This T cell receptor beta chain was captured by sequencing in a study of cytomegalovirus exposure and HLA in healthy donors (dated by TCRdb to 2016 to 2017). Some background on the complete study: The 500 to 800 repertoires of the first cohort and the 95 to 150 validation repertoires were produced on the same platform, according to a later analysis. The study aimed to test whether cataloging public T cell receptors could reveal signatures of past pathogen exposure. Besides the first cohort of approximately 670 subjects, a separate validation cohort made up of 120 different subjects was used. High-throughput TCR immunosequencing, statistical association of individual TCRs with disease status, and machine learning were combined to predict cytomegalovirus infection status.

A word on this clone: Its cognate antigen has yet to be identified. Base qualities were left out, and no much larger clone turns up one base away.

Receptor amplification or capture employed the immunoSEQ multiplex PCR assay. The study's own analysis went as follows. To diagnose cytomegalovirus status from the catalog of TCR beta chain sequences, a statistical classification framework was built. Entries here come from immuneACCESS through TCRdb and include only in-frame sequences with V and J called. Some clones fail to appear in such tables; in the studies checked, an unresolved V gene covers under half of the shortfall, and the cause of the remainder is unknown. The DNA was the basis for D and trimming; V, J and clone size are from that table. The table for this sample lists roughly 150,000 clones; about 96% of them were counted only once. The ten most abundant clones make up roughly 1% of the sample. Broader findings and caveats from the paper: Of the cluster scores, about 94% were above 0 in a later analysis, which found that TCRs clustered in the first cohort also tended to co-occur in the 90 to 150 validation repertoires. The authors suggested that the approach could potentially be generalized to other disease states and immunological phenotypes. In vitro tests confirmed that a few of the cytomegalovirus-associated TCR beta chains recognize cytomegalovirus antigens. All 120 or so repertoires were used to score co-occurrence in the validation cohort in a later analysis, because that analysis had no HLA typing for the cohort. Most TCR sequences were seen in very few donors, while some public TCRs were found in many individuals. In the study, some 180 TCR beta chains were listed as associated with cytomegalovirus. Cytomegalovirus status was reported to be diagnosed by the classifier with high specificity and sensitivity in both the original and validation cohorts.

V drops 0 bases and J drops 2 bases, leaving 11 bases in between. CDR1 and CDR2, looked up from the germline V gene (reference sequence), are MNHNY and SVGAGI. The CDR3 numbers 15 residues from cysteine through phenylalanine. Solely the CDR3 DNA is kept, with 45 bases framed from the first base. The donors were included in the validation cohort of over a hundred subjects, a group kept apart from the roughly 690-subject first cohort. The chain was built from TRBV6-6 and TRBJ2-7, and possibly TRBD2, on 5 matching bases. Material for sequencing was PBMCs. The TCR sequence derives from a woman under 30 in good health and CMV-seronegative. In nucleotide form, the sequence is TGTGCCAGCAGTTACTCGAGGGCGACCGCCTACGAGCAGTACTTC. This translates into CASSYSRATAYEQYF.